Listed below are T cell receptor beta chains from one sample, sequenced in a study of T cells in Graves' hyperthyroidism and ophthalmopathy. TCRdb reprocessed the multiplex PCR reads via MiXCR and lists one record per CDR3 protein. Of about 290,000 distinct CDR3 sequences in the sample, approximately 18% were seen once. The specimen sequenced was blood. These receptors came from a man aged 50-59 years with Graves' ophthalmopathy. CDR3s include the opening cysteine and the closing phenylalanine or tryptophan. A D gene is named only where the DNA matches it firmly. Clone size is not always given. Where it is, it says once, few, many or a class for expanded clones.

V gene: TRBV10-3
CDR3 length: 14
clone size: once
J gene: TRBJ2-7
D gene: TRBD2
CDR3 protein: CAISEGPFGREKYF
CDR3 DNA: TGTGCCATCAGTGAGGGGCCTTTCGGGCGGGAGAAGTACTTC

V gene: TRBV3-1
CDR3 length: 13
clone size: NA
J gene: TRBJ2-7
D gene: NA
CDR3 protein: CASNRAGTYEQYF
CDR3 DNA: TGTGCCAGCAACCGGGCCGGAACCTACGAGCAGTACTTC

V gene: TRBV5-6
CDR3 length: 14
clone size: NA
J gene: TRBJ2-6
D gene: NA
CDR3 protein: CASSLRSGANVLTF
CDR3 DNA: TGTGCCAGCAGCTTGAGGTCTGGGGCCAACGTCCTGACTTTC

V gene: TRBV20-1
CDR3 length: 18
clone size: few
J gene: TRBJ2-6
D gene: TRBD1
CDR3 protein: CAGAGTGGENSGANVLTF
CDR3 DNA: TGCGCAGGGGCGGGCACAGGGGGCGAAAATTCTGGGGCCAACGTCCTGACTTTC

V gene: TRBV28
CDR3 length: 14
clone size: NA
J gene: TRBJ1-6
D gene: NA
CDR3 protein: CASSPHRDYSPLHF
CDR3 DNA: TGTGCCAGCAGTCCCCACAGGGATTATTCACCCCTCCACTTT

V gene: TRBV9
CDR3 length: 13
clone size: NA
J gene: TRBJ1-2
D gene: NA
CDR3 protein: CAGSVAEGWGYTF
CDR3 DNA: TGTGCCGGCAGCGTAGCCGAGGGCTGGGGCTACACCTTC

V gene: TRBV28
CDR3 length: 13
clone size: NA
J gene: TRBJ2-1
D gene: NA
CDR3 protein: CASSLGLWNEQFF
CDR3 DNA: TGTGCCAGCAGTTTGGGACTCTGGAATGAGCAGTTCTTC

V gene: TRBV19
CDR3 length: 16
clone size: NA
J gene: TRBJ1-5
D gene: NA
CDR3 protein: CASSMEGGYSNQPQHF
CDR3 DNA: TGTGCCAGTAGTATGGAGGGAGGGTACAGCAATCAGCCCCAGCATTTT

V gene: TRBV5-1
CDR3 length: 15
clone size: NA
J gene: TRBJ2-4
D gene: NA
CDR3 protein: CASSLAPGVGNIQYF
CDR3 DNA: TGCGCCAGCAGCTTGGCTCCAGGGGTCGGAAACATTCAGTACTTC

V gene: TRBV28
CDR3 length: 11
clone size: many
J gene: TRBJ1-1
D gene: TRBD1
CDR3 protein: CAIQGDTEAFF
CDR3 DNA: TGTGCCATCCAGGGGGACACTGAAGCTTTCTTT

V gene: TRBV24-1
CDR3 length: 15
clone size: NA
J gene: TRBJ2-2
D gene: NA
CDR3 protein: CATSDLGRDTGELFF
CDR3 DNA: TGTGCCACCAGTGATTTAGGCAGGGACACCGGGGAGCTGTTTTTT

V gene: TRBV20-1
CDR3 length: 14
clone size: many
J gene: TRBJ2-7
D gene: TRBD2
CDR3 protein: CSARVVSGSGEQYF
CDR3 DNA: TGCAGTGCTAGAGTGGTTAGCGGGAGTGGCGAGCAGTACTTC